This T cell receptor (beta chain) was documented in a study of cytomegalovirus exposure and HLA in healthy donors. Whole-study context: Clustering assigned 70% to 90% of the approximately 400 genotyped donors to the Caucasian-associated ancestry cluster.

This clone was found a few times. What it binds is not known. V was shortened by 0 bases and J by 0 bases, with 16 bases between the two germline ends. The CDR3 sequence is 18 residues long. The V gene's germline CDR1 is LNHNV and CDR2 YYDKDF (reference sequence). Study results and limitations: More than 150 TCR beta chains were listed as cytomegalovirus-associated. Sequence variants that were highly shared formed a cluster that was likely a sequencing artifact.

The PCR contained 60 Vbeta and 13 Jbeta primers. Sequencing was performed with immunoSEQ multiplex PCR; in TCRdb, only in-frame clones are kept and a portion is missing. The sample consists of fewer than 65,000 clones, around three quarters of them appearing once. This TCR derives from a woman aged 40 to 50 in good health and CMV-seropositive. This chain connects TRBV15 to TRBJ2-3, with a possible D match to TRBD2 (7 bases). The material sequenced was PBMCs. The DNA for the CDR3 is TGTGCCACCAGCAGAGATTTCGGCGGGGGCCCAAGCACAGATACGCAGTATTTT. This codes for CATSRDFGGGPSTDTQYF. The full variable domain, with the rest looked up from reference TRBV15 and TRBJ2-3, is DAMVIQNPRYQVTQFGKPVTLSCSQTLNHNVMYWYQQKSSQAPKLLFHYYDKDFNNEADTPDNFQSRRPNTSFCFLDIRSPGLGDTAMYLCATSRDFGGGPSTDTQYFGPGTRLTVL.